The entry that follows covers one T cell receptor beta chain sequence. Its cognate antigen is unknown. Diagnoses rested on clinical symptoms, serum thyroxine and TRAb, thyroid ultrasound and orbital computed tomography. First hyperthyroidism diagnosis is when the blood sample was obtained, before any ophthalmopathy symptoms. Out of 8.5 to 10 ml of fresh peripheral blood came the PBMCs. This sample is part of a study of T cells in Graves' hyperthyroidism and ophthalmopathy. Study results and caveats: Most clonotypes expanded in thyroid above 0.001 were likewise present in blood.

Amplified TCR beta CDR3 regions came from RNA transcripts. In the first-round RT-PCR of the TCR CDR3, the HTBI primer set was used. One entry per CDR3 protein, called by TCRdb with MiXCR from the multiplex PCR reads. The table includes fewer than 900,000 distinct CDR3 sequences, approximately 18% detected once. The sequenced sample consisted of blood. This clonotype was obtained from a woman aged 50 to 65 with Graves' hyperthyroidism that later progressed to Graves' ophthalmopathy.

The CDR3 reads CSASSAQTGTRSNQPQHF. CDR3 nucleotides: TGCAGTGCTAGTTCCGCCCAGACAGGTACTCGAAGCAATCAGCCCCAGCATTTT. The chain links TRBV20-1 to TRBJ1-5; D might be TRBD1 (6 bases). V shed 3 bases and J shed 1 base, with 22 bases lying between them. From germline, CDR1 is DFQATT and CDR2 SNEGSKA (reference sequence). The CDR3 runs 18 residues.